One sample yielded the 10 T cell receptor beta chains listed below, sequenced in a study of shared clonotypes between healthy human individuals (dated by TCRdb to between 2020 and 2021). The library was made by the immunoSEQ multiplex PCR assay. TCRdb stores this immuneACCESS table with in-frame sequences only. Part of the clones is absent; in the studies checked, under half of the shortfall reflects unresolved V genes, and no reason is known for the rest. The sample profile shows some 2,000,000 clones; roughly 94% of them were found once. The top ten clonotypes cover more than 0.1% of the sample. Sequencing used naive CD4+ T cells sorted from blood. The cell subset or site label corresponds to: CD45RA+ positively selected. Source of these receptors: a man between 18 and 29 years old in good health.

This clone was seen only once. The V and J genes are TRBV7-8 and TRBJ2-7; D not certain. The V end lost 6 bases, the J end lost 0 bases, and 9 bases lay between the germline ends. Germline CDR1 SGHVS, CDR2 FQNEAQ. The CDR3 sequence is 13 residues long. The CDR3 loop is CASRMLSSYEQYF. In DNA form, the CDR3 reads TGTGCCAGCAGGATGCTGAGCTCCTACGAGCAGTACTTC.

About this clone itself: It may be a read error: a sequence one base away is much more abundant. This CDR3 is also generated by other DNA sequences in the sample. The genes are TRBV27 and TRBJ2-7; the D is unclear. The CDR3 is made up of 12 amino acids. Germline values: CDR1 MNHEY, CDR2 SMNVEV (reference sequence). V was cut by 6 bases and J by 0 bases, with 6 bases left in between. This CDR3 is CASSPSSYEQYF. CDR3 nucleotide sequence: TGTGCCAGCAGCCCTAGCTCCTACGAGCAGTACTTC.

The chain is built from TRBV7-9 and TRBJ2-7; the match to TRBD2 covers 13 bases. Per the germline V gene, CDR1 is SEHNR and CDR2 is FQNEAQ (reference sequence). The V segment lost 3 bases and the J segment 4 bases; nucleotides outside the gene matches: 0. The CDR3 totals 14 residues. The CDR3 here is CASSLTSGRYEQYF. CDR3 coding DNA: TGTGCCAGCAGCTTGACTAGCGGGAGGTACGAGCAGTACTTC.

The genes are TRBV19 and TRBJ1-4; 10 nucleotides align to TRBD1. Per the germline V gene, CDR1 is LNHDA and CDR2 is SQIVND (reference sequence). Trimming cost V 4 bases and J 8 bases; bases outside gene matches: 10. This CDR3 region has 16 residues. The chain's CDR3 is CASSTRQGALGEKLFF. The DNA of the CDR3 is TGTGCCAGTAGTACGAGACAGGGGGCTCTAGGCGAAAAACTGTTTTTT.

The chain carries TRBV6-6 and TRBJ1-2; no clear D. The CDR3 contains 12 residues. CDR1 is MNHNY, CDR2 SVGAGI, per germline (reference sequence). The V gene lost 7 bases and the J gene lost 6 bases, with 12 bases spanning the gap. The CDR3, as DNA: TGTGCCAGCACCAAGGCGGGAAATGGCTACACCTTC. It codes for CASTKAGNGYTF.

The rearrangement joins TRBV11-2 to TRBJ2-7, with D perhaps TRBD1 (6 bases). The CDR3 has 16 amino acids. V lost 5 bases and J lost 3, with 20 bases in between. CDR1 and CDR2 from the germline V gene are SGHAT and FQNNGV. The CDR3 region has the DNA TGTGCCAGCAGCCCTCTACAGGGCTCTTCCCACTACGAGCAGTACTTC. This codes for CASSPLQGSSHYEQYF.

V is TRBV11-2 and J is TRBJ2-1, with D perhaps being TRBD1 or TRBD2 (5 bases each). The CDR3 runs to 16 residues. V lost 2 bases to trimming and J lost 0 bases, with 11 bases between them. Germline CDR1 SGHAT, CDR2 FQNNGV. CDR3 DNA sequence: TGTGCCAGCAGCTTATACGGGGCTCTCTCCTACAATGAGCAGTTCTTC. Its translation: CASSLYGALSYNEQFF.

On this clone itself: Within the sample, other DNA sequences also encode this same CDR3. The chain is built from TRBV20-1 and TRBJ1-1; D ambiguous. The CDR3 spans 11 residues. Trimming shortened V by 3 bases and J by 2 bases, and 4 bases separated the two germline ends. Germline values: CDR1 DFQATT, CDR2 SNEGSKA (reference sequence). The CDR3 protein is CSASLNTEAFF. The CDR3 nucleotides read TGCAGTGCTAGCCTTAACACTGAAGCTTTCTTT.

The chain has TRBV6-1 and TRBJ1-4; D not resolved. The CDR3 loop spans 15 amino acids. Trimming removed 3 bases from V and 3 bases from J, with 11 bases in between. Germline lookup yields CDR1 MNHNS and CDR2 SASEGT. Here the CDR3 DNA reads TGTGCCAGCAGTGATGGTGGTAGATCTAATGAAAAACTGTTTTTT. This encodes CASSDGGRSNEKLFF.

The chain is built from TRBV28 and TRBJ1-5; 9 bases align to TRBD1. Germline-derived CDR1 and CDR2 are MDHEN and SYDVKM. The ends lost 5 bases at V and 3 bases at J; junction bases unmatched: 8. The CDR3 has 16 residues. CDR3 amino acids: CASSKTGGRDNQPQHF. The CDR3 DNA is TGTGCCAGCAGTAAAACAGGGGGCCGGGACAATCAGCCCCAGCATTTT.